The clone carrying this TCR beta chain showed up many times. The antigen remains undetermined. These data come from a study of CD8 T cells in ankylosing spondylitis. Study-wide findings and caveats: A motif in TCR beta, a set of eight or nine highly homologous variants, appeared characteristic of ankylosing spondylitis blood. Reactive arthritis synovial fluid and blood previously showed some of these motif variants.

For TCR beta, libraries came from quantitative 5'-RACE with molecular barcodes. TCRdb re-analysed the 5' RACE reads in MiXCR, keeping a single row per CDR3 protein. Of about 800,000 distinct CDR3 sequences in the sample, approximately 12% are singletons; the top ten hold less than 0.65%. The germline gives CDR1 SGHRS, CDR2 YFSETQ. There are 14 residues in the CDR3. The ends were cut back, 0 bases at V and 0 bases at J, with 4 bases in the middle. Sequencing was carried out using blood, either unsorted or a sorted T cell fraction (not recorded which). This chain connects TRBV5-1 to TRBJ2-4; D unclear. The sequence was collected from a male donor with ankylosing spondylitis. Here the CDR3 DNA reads TGCGCCAGCAGCTTGGGGGGAGCCAAAAACATTCAGTACTTC. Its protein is CASSLGGAKNIQYF.